The present T cell receptor beta chain was sequenced within a study of shared clonotypes between healthy human individuals. Study information: Sampling drew on donors who were a couple of women and a few men aged 18 to 49. The plates for each donor numbered three CD4 naive, three CD4 memory, two CD8 naive and one CD8 memory.

The junction had 8 bases not matched to a gene; V was cut back by 3 bases and J by 3 bases. The CDR3 extends over 16 amino acids. The germline V gene encodes CDR1 SGDLS and CDR2 YYNGEE. Broader study findings: Rarefaction revealed incomplete sorted-subset sequencing despite large depth.

Original data processing: ImmunoSEQ only sent back junction sequences with no quality scores, so filtering was done differently. Clones were read by immunoSEQ multiplex PCR, and TCRdb kept only the in-frame ones, dropping some. Clone size and V and J calls were adopted from that table, with D and trimming inferred from the DNA. The sample gives some 2.3 million clones, approximately 93% of which show up once; 0.35% to 0.5% is in the top ten. As regards this clone: The antigen is undetermined.

The J gene is TRBJ2-5, the V gene TRBV9, with TRBD2 identical over 10 bases. Sequenced: naive CD4+ T cells from PBMCs. Stated subset: CD45RA+ positively selected. This TCR was recovered from a man between 18 and 35 years old in good health. Some clones in this sample may be carry-over from other donors' samples. The CDR3 here is CASSAGSLAGKETQYF. The CDR3 coding sequence is TGTGCCAGCAGCGCCGGGTCACTAGCGGGAAAAGAGACCCAGTACTTC.